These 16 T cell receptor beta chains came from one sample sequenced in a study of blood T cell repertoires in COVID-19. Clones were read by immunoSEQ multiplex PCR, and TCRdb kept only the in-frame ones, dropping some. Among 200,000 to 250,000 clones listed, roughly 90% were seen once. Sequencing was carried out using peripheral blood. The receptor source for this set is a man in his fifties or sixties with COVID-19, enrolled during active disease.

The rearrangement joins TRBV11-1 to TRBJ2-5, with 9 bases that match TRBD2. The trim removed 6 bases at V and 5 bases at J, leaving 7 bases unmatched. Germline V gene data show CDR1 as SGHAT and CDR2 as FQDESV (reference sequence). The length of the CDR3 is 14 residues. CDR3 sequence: CASSMGTSLETQYF. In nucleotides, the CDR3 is TGTGCCAGCAGTATGGGGACTAGCCTGGAGACCCAGTACTTC.

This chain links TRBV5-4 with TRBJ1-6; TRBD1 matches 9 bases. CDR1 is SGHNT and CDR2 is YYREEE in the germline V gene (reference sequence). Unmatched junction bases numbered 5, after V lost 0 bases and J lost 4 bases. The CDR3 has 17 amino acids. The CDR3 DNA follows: TGTGCCAGCAGCTTGGCCCGAGGGACAGGGTATAATTCACCCCTCCACTTT. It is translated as CASSLARGTGYNSPLHF. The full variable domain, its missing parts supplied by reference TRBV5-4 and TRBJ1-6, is ETGVTQSPTHLIKTRGQQVTLRCSSQSGHNTVSWYQQALGQGPQFIFQYYREEENGRGNFPPRFSGLQFPNYSSELNVNALELDDSALYLCASSLARGTGYNSPLHFGNGTRLTVT.

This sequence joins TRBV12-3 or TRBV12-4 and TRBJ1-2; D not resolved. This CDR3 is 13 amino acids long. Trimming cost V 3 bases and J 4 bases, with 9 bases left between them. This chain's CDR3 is CASSFDGFYGYTF. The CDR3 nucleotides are TGTGCCAGCAGTTTTGACGGGTTCTATGGCTACACCTTC.

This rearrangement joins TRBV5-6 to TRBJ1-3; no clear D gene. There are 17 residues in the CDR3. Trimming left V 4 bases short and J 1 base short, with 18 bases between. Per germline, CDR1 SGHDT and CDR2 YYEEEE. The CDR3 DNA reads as TGTGCCAGCAGCGGGCGGTTTGGGGAGTATTCTGGAAACACCATATATTTT. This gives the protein CASSGRFGEYSGNTIYF.

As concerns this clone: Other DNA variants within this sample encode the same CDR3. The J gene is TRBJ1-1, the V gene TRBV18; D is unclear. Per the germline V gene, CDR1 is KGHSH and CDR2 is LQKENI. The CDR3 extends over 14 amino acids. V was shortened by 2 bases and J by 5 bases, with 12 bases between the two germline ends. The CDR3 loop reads CASSPRSGDTEAFF. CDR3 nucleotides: TGTGCCAGCTCACCAAGATCCGGGGATACTGAAGCTTTCTTT.

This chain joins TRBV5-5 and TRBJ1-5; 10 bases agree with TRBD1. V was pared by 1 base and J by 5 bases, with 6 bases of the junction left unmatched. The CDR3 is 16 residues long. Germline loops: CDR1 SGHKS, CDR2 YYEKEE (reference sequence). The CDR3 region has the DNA TGTGCCAGCAGCTTGAGGGACAGGGGAAATGATCAGCCCCAGCATTTT. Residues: CASSLRDRGNDQPQHF.

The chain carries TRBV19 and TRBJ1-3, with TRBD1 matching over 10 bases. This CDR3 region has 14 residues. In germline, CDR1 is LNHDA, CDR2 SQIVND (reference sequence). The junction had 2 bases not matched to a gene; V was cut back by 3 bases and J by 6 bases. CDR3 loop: CASSMGQGTNTIYF. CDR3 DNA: TGTGCCAGTAGTATGGGACAGGGGACAAACACCATATATTTT.

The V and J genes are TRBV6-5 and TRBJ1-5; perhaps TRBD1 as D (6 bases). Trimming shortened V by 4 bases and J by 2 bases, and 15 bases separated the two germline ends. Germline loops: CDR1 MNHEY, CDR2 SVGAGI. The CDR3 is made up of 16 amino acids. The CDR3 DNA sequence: TGTGCCAGCAGTTCCGCAGGGGTCTTGGGCAATCAGCCCCAGCATTTT. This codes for CASSSAGVLGNQPQHF.

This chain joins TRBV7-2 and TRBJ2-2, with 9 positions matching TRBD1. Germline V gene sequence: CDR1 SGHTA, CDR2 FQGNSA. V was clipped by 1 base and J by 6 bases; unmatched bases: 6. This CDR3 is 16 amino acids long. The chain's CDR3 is CASSLGDRVFPGELFF. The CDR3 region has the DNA TGTGCCAGCAGCTTAGGGGACAGGGTTTTTCCCGGGGAGCTGTTTTTT.

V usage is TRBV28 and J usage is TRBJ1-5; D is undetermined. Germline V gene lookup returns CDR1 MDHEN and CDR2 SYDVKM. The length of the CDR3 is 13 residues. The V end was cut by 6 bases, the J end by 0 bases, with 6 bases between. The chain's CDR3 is CASSADSNQPQHF. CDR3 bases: TGTGCCAGCAGCGCAGATAGCAATCAGCCCCAGCATTTT.

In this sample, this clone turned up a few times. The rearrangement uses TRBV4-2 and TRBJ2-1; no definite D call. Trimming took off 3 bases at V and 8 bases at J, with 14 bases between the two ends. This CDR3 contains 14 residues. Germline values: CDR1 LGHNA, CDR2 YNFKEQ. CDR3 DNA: TGTGCCAGCAGCCAGGGCAGAAACAAGGATGAGCAGTTCTTC. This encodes CASSQGRNKDEQFF.

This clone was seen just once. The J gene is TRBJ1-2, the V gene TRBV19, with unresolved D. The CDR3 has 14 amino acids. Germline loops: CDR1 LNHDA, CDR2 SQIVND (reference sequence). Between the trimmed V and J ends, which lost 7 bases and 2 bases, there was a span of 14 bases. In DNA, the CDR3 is TGTGCCAGTACCCCTGACATACCAAACTATGGCTACACCTTC. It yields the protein CASTPDIPNYGYTF.

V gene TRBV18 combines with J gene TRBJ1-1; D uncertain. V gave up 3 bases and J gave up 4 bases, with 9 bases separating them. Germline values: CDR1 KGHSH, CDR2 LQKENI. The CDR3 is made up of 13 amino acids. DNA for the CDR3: TGTGCCAGCTCACCCCTGACGGGCACTGAAGCTTTCTTT. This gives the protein CASSPLTGTEAFF. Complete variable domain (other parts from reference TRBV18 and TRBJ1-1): NAGVMQNPRHLVRRRGQEARLRCSPMKGHSHVYWYRQLPEEGLKFMVYLQKENIIDESGMPKERFSAEFPKEGPSILRIQQVVRGDSAAYFCASSPLTGTEAFFGQGTRLTVV.

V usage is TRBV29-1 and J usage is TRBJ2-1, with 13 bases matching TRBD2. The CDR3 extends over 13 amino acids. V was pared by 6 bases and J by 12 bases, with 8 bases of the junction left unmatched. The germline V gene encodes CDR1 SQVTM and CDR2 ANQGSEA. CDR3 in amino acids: CSVTGLAGEGQFF. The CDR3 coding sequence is TGCAGCGTCACTGGACTAGCGGGAGAGGGGCAGTTCTTC.

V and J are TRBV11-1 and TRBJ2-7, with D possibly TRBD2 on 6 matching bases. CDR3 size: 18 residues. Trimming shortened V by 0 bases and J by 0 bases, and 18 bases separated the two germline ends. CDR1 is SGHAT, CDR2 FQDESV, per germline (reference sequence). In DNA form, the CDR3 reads TGTGCCAGCAGCTTAGCGGGACTTACCCTTGGGTTCTCCTACGAGCAGTACTTC. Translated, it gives CASSLAGLTLGFSYEQYF.

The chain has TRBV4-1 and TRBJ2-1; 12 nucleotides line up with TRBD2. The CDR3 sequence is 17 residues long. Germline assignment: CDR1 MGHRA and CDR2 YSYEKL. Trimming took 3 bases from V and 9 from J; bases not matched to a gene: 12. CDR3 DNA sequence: TGCGCCAGCAGCCAGCCCCCGACTAGCGGGGGATTAGGTGAGCAGTTCTTC. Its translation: CASSQPPTSGGLGEQFF.